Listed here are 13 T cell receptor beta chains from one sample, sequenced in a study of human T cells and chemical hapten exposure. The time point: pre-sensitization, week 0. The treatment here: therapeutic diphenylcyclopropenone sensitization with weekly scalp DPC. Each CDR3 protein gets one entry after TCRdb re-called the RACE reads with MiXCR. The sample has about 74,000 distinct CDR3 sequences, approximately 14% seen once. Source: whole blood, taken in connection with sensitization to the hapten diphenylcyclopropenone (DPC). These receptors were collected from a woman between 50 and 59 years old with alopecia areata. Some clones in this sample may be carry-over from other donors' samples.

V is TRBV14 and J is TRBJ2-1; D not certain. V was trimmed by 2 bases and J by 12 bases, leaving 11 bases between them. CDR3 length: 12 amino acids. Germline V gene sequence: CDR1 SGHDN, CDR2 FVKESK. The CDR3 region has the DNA TGTGCCAGCAGCCAACTCTCACGTCGGCAGTTCTTC. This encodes CASSQLSRRQFF.

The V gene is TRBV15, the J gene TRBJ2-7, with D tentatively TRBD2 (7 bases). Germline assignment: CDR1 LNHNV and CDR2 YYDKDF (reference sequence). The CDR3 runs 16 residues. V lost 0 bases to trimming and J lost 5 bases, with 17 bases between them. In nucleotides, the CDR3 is TGTGCCACCAGCAGAGACCCCGAGGGGGGGAGGAACGAGCAGTACTTC. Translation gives CATSRDPEGGRNEQYF.

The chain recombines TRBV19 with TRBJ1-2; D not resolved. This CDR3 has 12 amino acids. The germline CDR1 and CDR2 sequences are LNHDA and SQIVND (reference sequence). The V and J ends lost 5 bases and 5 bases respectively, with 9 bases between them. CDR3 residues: CASSSVTYGYTF. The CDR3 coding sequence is TGTGCCAGTAGTTCTGTTACGTATGGCTACACCTTC.

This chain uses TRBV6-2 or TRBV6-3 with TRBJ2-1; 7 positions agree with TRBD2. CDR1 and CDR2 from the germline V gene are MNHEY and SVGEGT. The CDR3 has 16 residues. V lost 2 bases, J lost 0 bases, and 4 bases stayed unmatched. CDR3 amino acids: CASSYGLAASYNEQFF. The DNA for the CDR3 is TGTGCCAGCAGTTACGGGCTAGCGGCCTCCTACAATGAGCAGTTCTTC.

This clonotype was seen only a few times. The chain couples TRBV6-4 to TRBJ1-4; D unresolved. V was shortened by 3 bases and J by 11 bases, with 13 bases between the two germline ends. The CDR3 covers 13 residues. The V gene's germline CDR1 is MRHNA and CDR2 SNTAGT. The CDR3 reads CASSEFVIRKLFF. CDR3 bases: TGTGCCAGCAGTGAATTTGTTATCCGGAAACTGTTTTTT.

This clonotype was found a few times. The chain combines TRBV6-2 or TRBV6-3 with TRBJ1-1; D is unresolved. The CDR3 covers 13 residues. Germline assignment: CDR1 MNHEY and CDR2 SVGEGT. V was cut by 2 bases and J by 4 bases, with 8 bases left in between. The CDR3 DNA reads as TGTGCCAGCAGTTACCCTTCGGGCACTGAAGCTTTCTTT. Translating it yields CASSYPSGTEAFF.

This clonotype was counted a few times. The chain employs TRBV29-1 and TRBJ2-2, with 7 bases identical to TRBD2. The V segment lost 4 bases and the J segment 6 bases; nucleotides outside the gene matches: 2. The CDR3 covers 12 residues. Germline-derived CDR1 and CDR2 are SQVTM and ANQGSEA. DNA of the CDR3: TGCAGCGTTGTTACTAGCGCCGGGGAGCTGTTTTTT. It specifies CSVVTSAGELFF.

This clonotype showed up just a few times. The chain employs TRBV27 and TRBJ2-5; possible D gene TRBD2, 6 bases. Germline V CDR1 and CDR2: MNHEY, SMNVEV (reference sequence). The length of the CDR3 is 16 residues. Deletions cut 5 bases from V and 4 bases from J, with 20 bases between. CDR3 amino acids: CASSPKPGLPGETQYF. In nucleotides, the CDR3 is TGTGCCAGCAGTCCTAAGCCGGGACTCCCAGGAGAGACCCAGTACTTC.

CDR3 sequence reads: CASSQEDRGEFF. As DNA, the CDR3 is TGTGCCAGCAGCCAGGAGGACAGGGGGGAGTTCTTT. The V gene is TRBV7-2, the J gene TRBJ1-1; 10 bases match TRBD1. Germline loops: CDR1 SGHTA, CDR2 FQGNSA. With V trimmed by 5 bases and J by 14 bases, 8 bases remained unmatched. The CDR3 loop spans 12 amino acids.

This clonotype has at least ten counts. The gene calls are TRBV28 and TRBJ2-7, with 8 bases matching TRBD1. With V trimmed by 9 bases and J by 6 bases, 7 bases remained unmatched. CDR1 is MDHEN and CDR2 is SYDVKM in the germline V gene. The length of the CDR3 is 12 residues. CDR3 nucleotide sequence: TGTGCCAGTACCGGAACAGGGGGCGAGCAGTACTTC. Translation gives CASTGTGGEQYF. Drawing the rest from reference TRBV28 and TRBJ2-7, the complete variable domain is DVKVTQSSRYLVKRTGEKVFLECVQDMDHENMFWYRQDPGLGLRLIYFSYDVKMKEKGDIPEGYSVSREKKERFSLILESASTNQTSMYLCASTGTGGEQYFGPGTRLTVT.

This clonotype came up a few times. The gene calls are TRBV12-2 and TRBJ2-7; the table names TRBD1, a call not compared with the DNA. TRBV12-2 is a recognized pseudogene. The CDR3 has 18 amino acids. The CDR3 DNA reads TGTGCAAGTCGCTTAGCCAACAATCCGGGACAGGCTCCCTACGAGCAGTACTTC. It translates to CASRLANNPGQAPYEQYF.

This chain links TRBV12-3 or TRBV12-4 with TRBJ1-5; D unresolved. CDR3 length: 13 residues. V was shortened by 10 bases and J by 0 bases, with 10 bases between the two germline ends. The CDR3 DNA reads TGTGCCATAAGTTTTTATAGCAATCAGCCCCAGCATTTT. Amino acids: CAISFYSNQPQHF.

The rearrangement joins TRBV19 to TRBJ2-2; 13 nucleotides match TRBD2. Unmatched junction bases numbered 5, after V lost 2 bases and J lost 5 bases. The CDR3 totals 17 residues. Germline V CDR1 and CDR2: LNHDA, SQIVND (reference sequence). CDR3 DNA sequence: TGTGCCAGTAGTATAACTAGCGGGAGGGCCGGTACCGGGGAGCTGTTTTTT. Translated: CASSITSGRAGTGELFF.